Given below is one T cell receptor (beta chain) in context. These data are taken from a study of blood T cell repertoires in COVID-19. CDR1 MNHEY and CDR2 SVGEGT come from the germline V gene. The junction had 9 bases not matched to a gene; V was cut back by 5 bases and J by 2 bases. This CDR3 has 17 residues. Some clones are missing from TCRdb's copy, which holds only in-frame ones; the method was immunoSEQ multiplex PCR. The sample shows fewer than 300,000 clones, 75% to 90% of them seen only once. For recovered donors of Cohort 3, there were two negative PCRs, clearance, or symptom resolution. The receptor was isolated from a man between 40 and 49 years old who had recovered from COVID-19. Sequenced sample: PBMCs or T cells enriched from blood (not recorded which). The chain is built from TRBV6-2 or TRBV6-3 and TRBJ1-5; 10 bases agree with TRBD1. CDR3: CASSPGQGKGGNQPQHF. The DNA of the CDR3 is TGTGCCAGCAGTCCGGGACAGGGGAAGGGCGGCAATCAGCCCCAGCATTTT.